The clone carrying this T cell receptor (beta chain) was seen a single time. Trimming left V 0 bases short and J 2 bases short, with 9 bases between. This CDR3 is built from 14 residues. Germline V CDR1 and CDR2: SGHNT, YYREEE (reference sequence). The data are from a study of blood T cell repertoires in COVID-19. Sequencing used immunoSEQ multiplex PCR; TCRdb keeps in-frame clones, though not all of them. The data show over 50,000 clones, with roughly three quarters seen just once and more than 15% held by the top ten. This receptor was taken from a man older than 75 with acute or convalescent COVID-19. Sequenced material: peripheral blood. The gene calls are TRBV5-4 and TRBJ2-7; no firm D call. CDR3 DNA sequence: TGTGCCAGCAGCTTGGTTTCTAACGCCTACGAGCAGTACTTC. Protein product: CASSLVSNAYEQYF.